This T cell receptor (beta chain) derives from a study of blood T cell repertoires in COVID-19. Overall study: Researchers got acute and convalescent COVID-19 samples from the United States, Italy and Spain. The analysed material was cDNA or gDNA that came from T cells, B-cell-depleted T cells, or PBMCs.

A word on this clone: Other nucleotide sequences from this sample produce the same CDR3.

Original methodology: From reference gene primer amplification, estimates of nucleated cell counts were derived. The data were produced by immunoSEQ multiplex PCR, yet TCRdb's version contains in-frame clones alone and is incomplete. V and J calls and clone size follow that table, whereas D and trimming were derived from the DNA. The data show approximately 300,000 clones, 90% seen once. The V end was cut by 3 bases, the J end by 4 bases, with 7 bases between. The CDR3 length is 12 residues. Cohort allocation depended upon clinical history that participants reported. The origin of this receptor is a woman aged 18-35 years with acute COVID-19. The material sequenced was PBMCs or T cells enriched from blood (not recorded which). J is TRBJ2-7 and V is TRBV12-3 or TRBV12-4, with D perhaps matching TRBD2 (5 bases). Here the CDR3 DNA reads TGTGCCAGCAGTTTCTCGGGGTACGAGCAGTACTTC. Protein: CASSFSGYEQYF.